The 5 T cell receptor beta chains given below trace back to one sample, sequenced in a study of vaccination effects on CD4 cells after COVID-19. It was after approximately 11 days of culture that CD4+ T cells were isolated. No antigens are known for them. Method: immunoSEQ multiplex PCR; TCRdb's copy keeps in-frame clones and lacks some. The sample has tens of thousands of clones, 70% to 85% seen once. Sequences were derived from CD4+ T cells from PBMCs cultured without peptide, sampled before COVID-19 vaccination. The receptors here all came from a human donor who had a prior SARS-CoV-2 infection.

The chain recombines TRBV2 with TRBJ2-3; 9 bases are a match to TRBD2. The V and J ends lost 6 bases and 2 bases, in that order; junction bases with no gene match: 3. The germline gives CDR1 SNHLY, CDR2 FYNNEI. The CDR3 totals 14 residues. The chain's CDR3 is CASRKRGVTDTQYF. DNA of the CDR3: TGTGCCAGCAGGAAGCGGGGGGTCACAGATACGCAGTATTTT.

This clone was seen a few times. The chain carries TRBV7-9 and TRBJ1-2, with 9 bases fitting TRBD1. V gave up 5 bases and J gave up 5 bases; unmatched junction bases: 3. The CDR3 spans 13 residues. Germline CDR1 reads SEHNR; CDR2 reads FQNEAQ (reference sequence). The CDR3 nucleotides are TGTGCCAGCAGCCAAGGGACAGGGTATGGCTACACCTTC. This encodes CASSQGTGYGYTF.

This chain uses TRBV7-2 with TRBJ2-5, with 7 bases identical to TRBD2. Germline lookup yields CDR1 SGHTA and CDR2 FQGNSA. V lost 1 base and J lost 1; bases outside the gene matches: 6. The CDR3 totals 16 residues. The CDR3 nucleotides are TGTGCCAGCAGCTTAGATGTCTGGACTAGCCAAGAGACCCAGTACTTC. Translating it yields CASSLDVWTSQETQYF. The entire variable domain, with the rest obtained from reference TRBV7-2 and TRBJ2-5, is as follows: GAGVSQSPSNKVTEKGKDVELRCDPISGHTALYWYRQSLGQGLEFLIYFQGNSAPDKSGLPSDRFSAERTGGSVSTLTIQRTQQEDSAVYLCASSLDVWTSQETQYFGPGTRLLVL.

The CDR3 coding sequence is TGTGCCAGCAGCTTTAAACAGAATGAGCAGTTCTTC. Translation gives CASSFKQNEQFF. V is TRBV7-8 and J is TRBJ2-1, with D hard to call. Trimming left V 3 bases short and J 7 bases short, with 7 bases between. Germline assignment: CDR1 SGHVS and CDR2 FQNEAQ. CDR3 length: 12 residues.

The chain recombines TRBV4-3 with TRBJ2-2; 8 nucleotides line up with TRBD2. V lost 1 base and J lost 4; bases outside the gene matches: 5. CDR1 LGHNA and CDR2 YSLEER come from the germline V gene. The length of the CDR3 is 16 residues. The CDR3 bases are TGCGCCAGCAGCCAAGGAGCGGGAGTCGGCACCGGGGAGCTGTTTTTT. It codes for CASSQGAGVGTGELFF.